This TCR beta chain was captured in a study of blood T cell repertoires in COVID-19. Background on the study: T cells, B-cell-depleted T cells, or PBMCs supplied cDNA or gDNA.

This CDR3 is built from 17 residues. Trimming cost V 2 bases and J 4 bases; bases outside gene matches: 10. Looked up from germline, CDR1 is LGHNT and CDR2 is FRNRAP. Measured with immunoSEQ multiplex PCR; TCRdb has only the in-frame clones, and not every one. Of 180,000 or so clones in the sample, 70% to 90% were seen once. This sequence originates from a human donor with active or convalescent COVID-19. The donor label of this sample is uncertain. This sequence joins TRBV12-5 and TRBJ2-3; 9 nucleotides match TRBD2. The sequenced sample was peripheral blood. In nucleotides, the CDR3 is TGTGCTAGTGGTTTGTTGGCCCAGCGGGAGGTAGCAGATACGCAGTATTTT. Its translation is CASGLLAQREVADTQYF.